These 32 T cell receptor beta chains came from one sample sequenced in a study of T cell repertoires in cytomegalovirus infection (dated by TCRdb to the late 2010s). Sequencing took place on an Illumina HiSeq 1500. In-frame beta chains were kept once TCRdb had trimmed the public reads at Q25 with fastp and called clones with MiXCR. Each CDR3 protein gets just one entry, which takes the most common genes and DNA from the rows behind it. Counted in this sample were some 500,000 distinct CDR3 sequences; around 35% of them appeared once. Roughly a sixth of the sample rests with the top ten. What these receptors recognize is not known. Per the publication, the treatment or condition label means: in vitro stimulation with specific CMV peptide epitopes to enrich CMV-specific T cells. Sequences were derived from cultured PBMCs, sampled from culture after CMV antigen stimulation. These receptor sequences come from a human donor in good health (CMV status not recorded). Some clones in this sample may be carry-over from other donors' samples.

The chain uses TRBV27 and TRBJ1-5, with no clear D. V lost 4 bases to trimming and J lost 0 bases, with 7 bases between them. The CDR3 runs to 14 residues. Germline CDR1 reads MNHEY; CDR2 reads SMNVEV (reference sequence). CDR3 sequence: CASSSLYSNQPQHF. CDR3 sequence (DNA): TGTGCCAGCAGTTCCCTATATAGCAATCAGCCCCAGCATTTT.

This clonotype appeared a few times. The CDR3 DNA reads as TGTGCCAGCAGCCGGAGCACTGAAGCTTTCTTT. Residues: CASSRSTEAFF. The genes are TRBV11-1 and TRBJ1-1, with D unclear. Trimming removed 5 bases from V and 4 bases from J, with 5 bases in between. From germline, CDR1 is SGHAT and CDR2 FQDESV (reference sequence). The CDR3 sequence is 11 residues long.

This clonotype has a handful of counts. This sequence joins TRBV19 and TRBJ2-1; 7 bases are shared with TRBD2. Germline CDR1 is LNHDA and CDR2 is SQIVND (reference sequence). J gave up 2 bases and V 4 bases, and 11 bases lay outside the gene matches. The CDR3 covers 17 residues. The CDR3 is CASSKQHLAGTYNEQFF. The CDR3 DNA follows: TGTGCCAGTAGTAAACAACACTTAGCGGGTACCTACAATGAGCAGTTCTTC.

This clonotype was recorded at least ten times. An end of the junction differs from the germline gene, which may be a read error. The chain couples TRBV25-1 to TRBJ1-2; 9 bases match TRBD1. The CDR3 is 12 residues long. Germline CDR1 is MGHDK and CDR2 is SYGVNS. The CDR3 sequence: CASSEQGTGISF. The CDR3 DNA is TGTGCCAGCAGTGAACAGGGGACAGGGATCTCCTTC.

The chain employs TRBV7-3 and TRBJ2-1; TRBD2 matches 14 bases. Germline V gene lookup returns CDR1 SGHTA and CDR2 FQGTGA. The junction had 9 bases not matched to a gene; V was cut back by 0 bases and J by 2 bases. CDR3 length equals 20 residues. CDR3 protein: CASSLTGTSGRARPYNEQFF. The CDR3 coding sequence is TGTGCCAGCAGCTTAACCGGGACTAGCGGGAGAGCCAGACCCTACAATGAGCAGTTCTTC.

This clonotype was counted a few times. The chain carries TRBV10-3 and TRBJ1-5; tentatively, D is TRBD1 (5 bases). Trimming took off 6 bases at V and 4 bases at J, with 10 bases between the two ends. CDR3 length: 13 amino acids. Germline lookup yields CDR1 ENHRY and CDR2 SYGVKD. Here the CDR3 reads CAISPTENQPQHF. The CDR3 coding sequence is TGTGCCATCAGCCCGACAGAAAATCAGCCCCAGCATTTT.

The chain employs TRBV15 and TRBJ2-3; 12 positions match TRBD2. Germline CDR1 LNHNV, CDR2 YYDKDF (reference sequence). V lost 3 bases to trimming and J lost 4 bases; unmatched junction nucleotides: 5. This CDR3 comprises 16 residues. The CDR3 coding sequence is TGTGCCACCAGCAGCCTGACTAGCGGGAGTTCAGATACGCAGTATTTT. This encodes CATSSLTSGSSDTQYF.

V usage is TRBV7-3 and J usage is TRBJ2-5; a possible D gene is TRBD1 (5 bases). Germline assignment: CDR1 SGHTA and CDR2 FQGTGA. The CDR3 contains 14 residues. V lost 2 bases, J lost 5 bases, and 12 bases lay in between. The CDR3 reads CASSLQGSGETQYF. The CDR3 DNA sequence: TGTGCCAGCAGCTTACAGGGCTCGGGTGAGACCCAGTACTTC.

This clonotype has just a few counts. CDR3 protein: CASSTYQGGSGANVLTF. CDR3 coding DNA: TGTGCCAGCAGTACATACCAGGGGGGCTCTGGGGCCAACGTCCTGACTTTC. The chain carries TRBV28 and TRBJ2-6; D may be TRBD1 (7 bases). The ends were cut back, 5 bases at V and 0 bases at J, with 14 bases in the middle. CDR1 MDHEN and CDR2 SYDVKM come from the germline V gene. CDR3 size: 17 residues.

This clonotype has a handful of counts. The chain employs TRBV5-1 and TRBJ1-1, with 12 nucleotides matching TRBD1. From germline, CDR1 is SGHRS and CDR2 YFSETQ. The CDR3 consists of 17 residues. The V gene end was trimmed by 4 bases and the J gene end by 5 bases; junction bases not matched to a gene: 12. The CDR3 DNA follows: TGCGCCAGCAGCCGTCCCGGGACAGGGGGCTTTCTGACTGAAGCTTTCTTT. This encodes CASSRPGTGGFLTEAFF. Full variable domain (rest looked up from reference TRBV5-1 and TRBJ1-1): KAGVTQTPRYLIKTRGQQVTLSCSPISGHRSVSWYQQTPGQGLQFLFEYFSETQRNKGNFPGRFSGRQFSNSRSEMNVSTLELGDSALYLCASSRPGTGGFLTEAFFGQGTRLTVV.

This clonotype was counted between two and nine times. V gene TRBV7-8 combines with J gene TRBJ2-3; no clear D gene. Looked up from germline, CDR1 is SGHVS and CDR2 is FQNEAQ. The CDR3 spans 17 residues. Trimming left V 0 bases short and J 0 bases short, with 13 bases between. CDR3 DNA sequence: TGTGCCAGCAGCTTAGCTCCCGTGCGCAGGAGCACAGATACGCAGTATTTT. Translated, it gives CASSLAPVRRSTDTQYF.

The chain links TRBV7-4 to TRBJ1-2; maybe TRBD1 (6 bases). The V end was cut by 6 bases, the J end by 2 bases, with 19 bases between. Germline values: CDR1 SGHVT, CDR2 SQSDAQ. The CDR3 totals 16 residues. The CDR3 loop is CASSPTGPGQNYGYTF. The CDR3 DNA reads TGTGCCAGCAGTCCTACTGGGCCCGGACAGAACTATGGCTACACCTTC. The variable domain in full, completed from reference TRBV7-4 and TRBJ1-2, reads GAGVSQSPRYKVAKRGRDVALRCDSISGHVTLYWYRQTLGQGSEVLTYSQSDAQRDKSGRPSGRFSAERPERSVSTLKIQRTEQGDSAVYLCASSPTGPGQNYGYTFGSGTRLTVV.

On this clonotype itself: This may come from a read error, since a much larger clone is one base off. This chain links TRBV6-8 with TRBJ1-5; D is ambiguous. Germline V gene lookup returns CDR1 MNHGY and CDR2 SAAAGT. The CDR3 covers 13 residues. V lost 2 bases and J 6 bases, leaving 8 bases between the germline ends. The CDR3 DNA is TGTGCCAGCAGTTACGGGAAGGGTCAGCCCCAGCATTTT. Translated, it gives CASSYGKGQPQHF.

This clonotype was seen a few times. The rearrangement uses TRBV23-1 and TRBJ1-2, with TRBD1 matching over 8 bases. TRBV23-1 belongs to the ORF category, with a function that is uncertain. The CDR3 runs 17 residues. V trimming: 1 base; J trimming: 0 bases; junction bases outside the gene matches: 7. CDR3 residues: CASSQFGGQGPNYGYTF. In DNA form, the CDR3 reads TGCGCCAGCAGTCAATTTGGCGGACAGGGCCCTAACTATGGCTACACCTTC.

This clonotype was recorded at least ten times. The chain is built from TRBV7-2 and TRBJ2-7; no clear D gene. The CDR3 consists of 12 residues. Per the germline V gene, CDR1 is SGHTA and CDR2 is FQGNSA. Trimming shortened V by 1 base and J by 6 bases, and 7 bases separated the two germline ends. The CDR3 DNA follows: TGTGCCAGCAGCTTAGAACATGGCGAGCAGTACTTC. As protein: CASSLEHGEQYF.

The V call is TRBV4-3, the J call TRBJ2-1; no firm D call. There are 19 residues in the CDR3. Germline CDR1 and CDR2: LGHNA and YSLEER. The V gene lost 4 bases and the J gene lost 0 bases, with 22 bases spanning the gap. The CDR3 is CASSRLDVRRRLSYNEQFF. The DNA for the CDR3 is TGCGCCAGCAGCCGACTGGACGTTCGGCGGAGACTCTCCTACAATGAGCAGTTCTTC.

This clonotype was observed a single time. The chain has TRBV20-1 and TRBJ1-1, with D possibly being TRBD1 (6 bases). The germline V and J ends were trimmed by 1 base and 4 bases, with 13 bases remaining between them. Germline CDR1 and CDR2: DFQATT and SNEGSKA (reference sequence). The CDR3 contains 14 residues. This chain's CDR3 is CSARVQQGTTEAFF. The CDR3 nucleotides read TGCAGTGCTAGAGTACAACAGGGTACCACTGAAGCTTTCTTT.

This clonotype was counted between two and nine times. The chain has TRBV6-1 and TRBJ2-1, with D hard to call. This CDR3 is 15 amino acids long. The germline V and J ends were trimmed by 0 bases and 8 bases, with 14 bases remaining between them. The germline V gene has CDR1 MNHNS and CDR2 SASEGT. The CDR3 region has the DNA TGTGCCAGCAGTGAAGCGCTTCGGAGCCGACATGAGCAGTTCTTC. It yields the protein CASSEALRSRHEQFF.

V usage is TRBV12-3 or TRBV12-4 and J usage is TRBJ1-2; 8 bases agree with TRBD1. CDR3 length: 17 amino acids. The V gene end was trimmed by 3 bases and the J gene end by 8 bases; junction bases not matched to a gene: 17. DNA of the CDR3: TGTGCCAGCAGTTTCGCTCCCGGGACAGGTGGTGTGAGCGGCTACACCTTC. As protein: CASSFAPGTGGVSGYTF.

This clonotype occurred a few times. This chain uses TRBV3-1 with TRBJ1-1, with D maybe TRBD1 (5 bases). CDR1 and CDR2 (germline): LGHDT, YNNKEL (reference sequence). The CDR3 is 15 residues long. V was shortened by 1 base and J by 0 bases, with 9 bases between the two germline ends. Written as DNA, the CDR3 is TGTGCCAGCAGCCAAGCGCAGGGAATGAACACTGAAGCTTTCTTT. Protein: CASSQAQGMNTEAFF.

The chain's CDR3 is CAISEQRNSNTQYF. CDR3 nucleotide sequence: TGTGCCATCAGTGAACAAAGGAACTCGAATACGCAGTATTTT. This sequence joins TRBV10-3 and TRBJ2-3, with D unresolved. The V end was cut by 3 bases, the J end by 7 bases, with 14 bases between. The CDR3 is 14 residues long. The germline CDR1 and CDR2 sequences are ENHRY and SYGVKD.

The chain has TRBV7-2 and TRBJ2-5; no definite D call. Germline CDR1 reads SGHTA; CDR2 reads FQGNSA. This CDR3 has 15 amino acids. The germline V and J ends were trimmed by 0 bases and 5 bases, with 13 bases remaining between them. CDR3 protein: CASSLAASKEETQYF. CDR3 in DNA: TGTGCCAGCAGCTTAGCGGCCTCGAAGGAGGAGACCCAGTACTTC.

This clonotype has more than one count but fewer than ten. The chain carries TRBV6-2 or TRBV6-3 and TRBJ1-2, with D possibly TRBD1 on 5 matching bases. CDR3 size: 15 residues. Germline V gives CDR1 MNHEY, CDR2 SVGEGT. V lost 0 bases to trimming and J lost 4 bases, with 12 bases between them. The CDR3 DNA follows: TGTGCCAGCAGTTACTCGAGATCAGGGTTCTATGGCTACACCTTC. Its translation: CASSYSRSGFYGYTF.

This clonotype was counted ten times or more. DNA for the CDR3: TGTGCCAGCAGCTTAGCGGGATTTCAAGAAAAACTGTTTTTT. Its protein product is CASSLAGFQEKLFF. This chain links TRBV11-2 with TRBJ1-4; D ambiguous. The CDR3 runs 14 residues. The germline V gene encodes CDR1 SGHAT and CDR2 FQNNGV. Trimming removed 1 base at V and 8 bases at J, with 11 bases between.

On this clonotype: This could be a read error, since a much larger clone is one nucleotide away. The gene calls are TRBV19 and TRBJ1-1; 10 bases map to TRBD1. The CDR3 spans 17 residues. The germline gives CDR1 LNHDA, CDR2 SQIVND (reference sequence). V dropped 6 bases and J dropped 0; count of bases not matched to a gene: 10. In DNA, the CDR3 is TGTGCCAGTAGAACCGGGACAGGGGCGAATTTGAACACTGAAGCTTTCTTT. It is translated as CASRTGTGANLNTEAFF. Supplemented by reference TRBV19 and TRBJ1-1, the full variable domain reads DGGITQSPKYLFRKEGQNVTLSCEQNLNHDAMYWYRQDPGQGLRLIYYSQIVNDFQKGDIAEGYSVSREKKESFPLTVTSAQKNPTAFYLCASRTGTGANLNTEAFFGQGTRLTVV.

This clonotype was detected only a few times. The chain couples TRBV19 to TRBJ2-1; 8 nucleotides match TRBD1. The CDR3 sequence is 17 residues long. In germline, CDR1 is LNHDA, CDR2 SQIVND (reference sequence). Unmatched junction bases numbered 11, after V lost 7 bases and J lost 0 bases. The CDR3 nucleotides read TGTGCCAGTACCGCGGGACAGGCAATCAGCTCCTACAATGAGCAGTTCTTC. This translates into CASTAGQAISSYNEQFF.

J is TRBJ1-4 and V is TRBV12-3 or TRBV12-4; D not resolved. The V end was cut by 3 bases, the J end by 4 bases, with 9 bases between. CDR3 size: 14 residues. CDR3 sequence reads: CASSFSGINEKLFF. CDR3 nucleotide sequence: TGTGCCAGCAGTTTCTCGGGGATTAATGAAAAACTGTTTTTT.

The gene calls are TRBV19 and TRBJ2-1, with D unclear. The CDR3 has 16 amino acids. V lost 7 bases and J 0 bases, leaving 16 bases between the germline ends. Looked up from germline, CDR1 is LNHDA and CDR2 is SQIVND (reference sequence). The CDR3 DNA sequence: TGTGCCAGTACCCCAACGACTCCTAGCTCCTACAATGAGCAGTTCTTC. Encoded protein: CASTPTTPSSYNEQFF.

Only a few counts were recorded for this clonotype. The J gene is TRBJ2-7, the V gene TRBV7-3, with 11 positions matching TRBD1. Germline CDR1 and CDR2: SGHTA and FQGTGA. V was clipped by 0 bases and J by 5 bases; unmatched bases: 9. This CDR3 region has 17 residues. The CDR3 protein is CASSLTSPGQGGNEQYF. The CDR3 DNA is TGTGCCAGCAGCTTAACGTCCCCGGGACAGGGGGGCAACGAGCAGTACTTC.

This chain joins TRBV7-2 and TRBJ2-2; 7 nucleotides agree with TRBD1. V was pared by 5 bases and J by 4 bases, with 10 bases of the junction left unmatched. The CDR3 extends over 16 amino acids. Germline CDR1 reads SGHTA; CDR2 reads FQGNSA. The CDR3 nucleotides are TGTGCCAGCAGCCGTCGCACCGGGACAGTCACCGGGGAGCTGTTTTTT. This translates into CASSRRTGTVTGELFF. Complete variable domain (other parts from reference TRBV7-2 and TRBJ2-2): GAGVSQSPSNKVTEKGKDVELRCDPISGHTALYWYRQSLGQGLEFLIYFQGNSAPDKSGLPSDRFSAERTGGSVSTLTIQRTQQEDSAVYLCASSRRTGTVTGELFFGEGSRLTVL.

This chain uses TRBV7-6 with TRBJ1-4, with 8 positions matching TRBD1. Germline assignment: CDR1 SGHVS and CDR2 FNYEAQ. This CDR3 contains 14 residues. V dropped 5 bases and J dropped 6; count of bases not matched to a gene: 5. The CDR3 loop reads CASSQGQGYEKLFF. CDR3 DNA sequence: TGTGCCAGCAGCCAAGGACAGGGATATGAAAAACTGTTTTTT.

The rearrangement uses TRBV3-1 and TRBJ2-1; TRBD2 agrees at 9 bases. V shed 3 bases, J shed 5 bases, and the junction held 11 bases outside the gene matches. Per germline, CDR1 LGHDT and CDR2 YNNKEL (reference sequence). The CDR3 sequence is 17 residues long. The CDR3 sequence is CASSHALSRLADNEQFF. CDR3 in DNA: TGTGCCAGCAGCCACGCCTTATCCCGACTAGCGGACAATGAGCAGTTCTTC.